Reported below is one T cell receptor (beta chain). Its specificity is unknown. These data come from a study of beta chain features in type 1 diabetes. Looking at the study overall: Patients were similar to healthy donors in age and gender (as well as in cell yields). Findings and limits, study-wide: Reduced insertions and increased deletions marked VDJ junctions in type 1 diabetes patients. Naive, central memory and Treg TCRB repertoires seemed to resemble each other more closely in patients than they did in healthy donors.

Expressed TCRB transcripts were sequenced because the isolated RNA had all been reverse transcribed beforehand. Assay used: immunoSEQ multiplex PCR; TCRdb lists only in-frame clones, some missing. Of 500,000 to 700,000 clones in the sample, around 15% were seen once. Sorting with CD45RO/CCR7/CD25/CD127/CD95/CD27 yielded naive, central memory, regulatory and stem-like memory CD4+ cells. CDR1 is MDHEN and CDR2 is SYDVKM in the germline V gene. The CDR3 contains 16 residues. Trimming removed 7 bases from V and 5 bases from J; junction bases left unmatched: 14. The TCR comes from a man in his late teens or twenties in good health. The source material was naive CD4+ T cells from blood. The chain links TRBV28 to TRBJ1-2, with 9 bases aligning to TRBD1. The chain's CDR3 is CASIFSNAGQGYGYTF. For the CDR3, the DNA is TGTGCCAGCATTTTCAGTAATGCCGGACAGGGGTATGGCTACACCTTC.